These 18 T cell receptor beta chains were sequenced from one sample in a study of beta chain features in type 1 diabetes. Expressed TCRB transcripts were sequenced after all isolated RNA was converted to cDNA. Assay used: immunoSEQ multiplex PCR; TCRdb lists only in-frame clones, some missing. Of 200,000 to 250,000 clones in the sample, about a tenth are singletons; the top ten hold about 1.2%. The sample consisted of central memory CD4+ T cells from blood. All receptors come from a man aged 18 to 29 in good health.

In this sample, this clone turned up a few times. V usage is TRBV7-2 and J usage is TRBJ1-2; the D gene is possibly TRBD1 (6 bases). The germline gives CDR1 SGHTA, CDR2 FQGNSA. The CDR3 extends over 14 amino acids. Trimming removed 6 bases at V and 0 bases at J, with 11 bases between. The CDR3 nucleotides are TGTGCCAGCAGTTTACAGGGAACTAACTATGGCTACACCTTC. Translation: CASSLQGTNYGYTF.

This clone was seen only a few times. This chain joins TRBV7-2 and TRBJ2-3; TRBD2 matches at 8 bases. The CDR3 spans 15 residues. Germline assignment: CDR1 SGHTA and CDR2 FQGNSA. V lost 4 bases and J lost 3; bases outside the gene matches: 6. The CDR3 sequence: CASSYGTSVTDTQYF. CDR3 coding DNA: TGTGCCAGCAGCTATGGGACTAGTGTTACAGATACGCAGTATTTT.

This clone has more than one count but fewer than ten. The chain has TRBV11-3 and TRBJ2-1, with unresolved D. In germline, CDR1 is SGHNT, CDR2 YENEEA. This CDR3 has 15 amino acids. V lost 2 bases and J 8 bases, leaving 16 bases between the germline ends. The CDR3 protein is CASSLNDALMDEQFF. For the CDR3, the DNA is TGTGCCAGCAGCTTAAACGACGCGTTGATGGATGAGCAGTTCTTC.

This clone has only a few counts. The chain has TRBV7-2 and TRBJ2-1; TRBD2 matches at 9 bases. J gave up 6 bases and V 3 bases, and 6 bases lay outside the gene matches. The CDR3 length is 15 residues. Germline V lookup: CDR1 SGHTA, CDR2 FQGNSA. The DNA of the CDR3 is TGTGCCAGCAGCTTGACTAGCGGAGGTGCCAATGAGCAGTTCTTC. This encodes CASSLTSGGANEQFF.

This rearrangement joins TRBV5-1 to TRBJ2-6; maybe TRBD2 (7 bases). Germline loops: CDR1 SGHRS, CDR2 YFSETQ. Trimming took 4 bases from V and 4 from J, leaving 21 bases between them. CDR3 length equals 18 residues. In DNA form, the CDR3 reads TGCGCCAGCAGCGCCCGGACAGCCGCGGGGGCCGGGGCCAACGTCCTGACTTTC. Residues: CASSARTAAGAGANVLTF.

This clone was counted a few times. This chain joins TRBV21-1 and TRBJ2-2; the table's TRBD2 call for D was not verified on the DNA. TRBV21-1 is listed as a pseudogene. CDR3 length: 16 residues. CDR3 coding DNA: TGTGCCAGCACCCGGACTAGCGGGACTCTCATAGGGGAGCTGTTTTTT. Amino acids: CASTRTSGTLIGELFF.

The chain carries TRBV9 and TRBJ1-4; no firm D call. The germline V and J ends were trimmed by 4 bases and 0 bases, with 19 bases remaining between them. The CDR3 spans 18 residues. Per the germline V gene, CDR1 is SGDLS and CDR2 is YYNGEE. The CDR3 region is CASSPGRQGPATNEKLFF. CDR3 sequence (DNA): TGTGCCAGCAGCCCCGGAAGACAAGGCCCTGCAACTAATGAAAAACTGTTTTTT.

For this clone: This likely reflects a read error, since a far larger clone is one base away. The chain uses TRBV11-3 and TRBJ2-7; D unresolved. The CDR3 is 12 residues long. V was pared by 4 bases and J by 0 bases, with 4 bases between. Germline loops: CDR1 SGHNT, CDR2 YENEEA. The CDR3 protein is CASSWDSYEQYF. The CDR3 DNA is TGTGCCAGCAGCTGGGACTCCTACGAGCAGTACTTC.

In its sample, this clone was seen a few times. V usage is TRBV10-3 and J usage is TRBJ2-3; tentative D call: TRBD2 (6 bases). The CDR3 is 15 amino acids. CDR1 ENHRY and CDR2 SYGVKD come from the germline V gene. Between the trimmed V and J ends, which lost 4 bases and 4 bases, there was a span of 15 bases. This chain's CDR3 is CAISGNQGGADTQYF. Here the CDR3 DNA reads TGTGCCATCAGTGGCAATCAGGGAGGAGCAGATACGCAGTATTTT.

The CDR3 here is CASSLALLAGEQYF. CDR3 DNA: TGTGCCAGCAGCTTAGCGCTATTAGCGGGGGAGCAGTACTTC. The rearrangement joins TRBV7-2 to TRBJ2-7; 8 bases are a match to TRBD2. Germline CDR1 and CDR2: SGHTA and FQGNSA. The CDR3 loop spans 14 amino acids. Trimming at V came to 0 bases and at J to 7 bases, leaving 5 bases not matched to a gene.

The V and J genes are TRBV10-3 and TRBJ1-2; maybe TRBD1 (6 bases). Trimming stripped 4 bases from V and 8 bases from J, with 11 bases between. This CDR3 is built from 12 residues. Per germline, CDR1 ENHRY and CDR2 SYGVKD. The CDR3 DNA follows: TGTGCCATCAGTGTCGGGGGCTGGGGCTACACCTTC. This translates into CAISVGGWGYTF.

This clone has only a few counts. The J gene is TRBJ2-7, the V gene TRBV7-2; 7 bases line up with TRBD1. The CDR3 is 14 amino acids. The germline CDR1 and CDR2 sequences are SGHTA and FQGNSA. V dropped 6 bases and J dropped 2; count of bases not matched to a gene: 7. The CDR3 protein is CASRNRGHTYEQYF. As DNA, the CDR3 is TGTGCCAGCAGGAACAGGGGTCACACCTACGAGCAGTACTTC.

The rearrangement links TRBV18 to TRBJ2-7; TRBD2 matches 9 bases. The V segment lost 2 bases and the J segment 5 bases; nucleotides outside the gene matches: 7. There are 15 residues in the CDR3. The germline gives CDR1 KGHSH, CDR2 LQKENI. CDR3 DNA: TGTGCCAGCTCACCATTAGCGGGAGTTGTGGACGAGCAGTACTTC. Protein: CASSPLAGVVDEQYF.

V is TRBV4-1 and J is TRBJ1-5; maybe TRBD1 (6 bases). CDR3 length: 15 residues. Per the germline V gene, CDR1 is MGHRA and CDR2 is YSYEKL. Between the trimmed V and J ends, which lost 0 bases and 6 bases, there was a span of 12 bases. CDR3 DNA sequence: TGCGCCAGCAGCCAAGAGTTTAGGGGGTTTCAGCCCCAGCATTTT. Its protein is CASSQEFRGFQPQHF.

V is TRBV27 and J is TRBJ2-1; 9 bases line up with TRBD2. Trimming removed 8 bases from V and 7 bases from J; junction bases left unmatched: 9. In germline, CDR1 is MNHEY, CDR2 SMNVEV (reference sequence). The CDR3 is 14 residues long. This CDR3 reads CASRSGGRVNEQFF. The CDR3 bases are TGTGCCAGCCGCTCCGGCGGGAGGGTTAATGAGCAGTTCTTC.

This clone showed up just a few times. The chain has TRBV30 and TRBJ2-5; D possibly corresponds to TRBD1 (6 bases). The CDR3 sequence is 11 residues long. In germline, CDR1 is GTSNPN, CDR2 SVGIG (reference sequence). V shed 5 bases and J shed 5 bases, with 9 bases lying between them. The CDR3 is CAWGGEETQYF. The CDR3 coding sequence is TGTGCCTGGGGGGGCGAGGAGACCCAGTACTTC.

The chain recombines TRBV29-1 with TRBJ2-7; no definite D call. This CDR3 has 12 residues. Germline assignment: CDR1 SQVTM and CDR2 ANQGSEA. Trimming removed 6 bases at V and 1 base at J, with 10 bases between. This CDR3 reads CSVFADSYEQYF. In DNA form, the CDR3 reads TGCAGCGTCTTTGCAGATTCCTACGAGCAGTACTTC.

In this sample, this clone turned up a few times. The chain combines TRBV5-1 with TRBJ2-7, with D perhaps TRBD2 (5 bases). Trimming removed 0 bases from V and 7 bases from J, with 17 bases in between. The CDR3 spans 15 residues. Germline-derived CDR1 and CDR2 are SGHRS and YFSETQ. CDR3 residues: CASSLALAGPQEQYF. The DNA for the CDR3 is TGCGCCAGCAGCTTGGCTCTAGCCGGACCGCAAGAGCAGTACTTC.